Included here is one T cell receptor beta chain sequence, with context. This sample was included in a study of shared clonotypes between healthy human individuals. Whole-study context: Three plates each covered CD4 naive and memory; CD8 naive two, CD8 memory one.

Genomic DNA (from each subset) was split evenly across several immunoSEQ plates. Sequenced by immunoSEQ multiplex PCR; TCRdb stores in-frame clones only, minus some. The sample yields millions of clones, around nine tenths seen once. Trimming took off 3 bases at V and 2 bases at J, with 13 bases between the two ends. Germline CDR1 reads SGHRS; CDR2 reads YFSETQ. The length of the CDR3 is 15 residues. This chain joins TRBV5-1 and TRBJ2-3; D is possibly TRBD2 (6 bases). This receptor was taken from a man between 18 and 29 years old in good health. Sample: naive CD4+ T cells sorted from blood. The subset here: CD45RA+ positively selected. The CDR3 DNA follows: TGCGCCAGCAGCTGGCCCGGGACTTCCACAGATACGCAGTATTTT. As protein: CASSWPGTSTDTQYF.